This T cell receptor beta chain was obtained from a study of cytomegalovirus exposure and HLA in healthy donors. The repertoire was sequenced with immunoSEQ multiplex PCR; TCRdb's copy has only in-frame clones and lacks some. The repertoire consists of over 200,000 clones, with roughly 83% occurring once and the leading ten covering roughly 5.5%. V dropped 4 bases and J dropped 3 bases, with 19 bases sitting between them. The germline CDR1 and CDR2 sequences are MNHNS and SASEGT. The CDR3 has 16 residues. This rearrangement joins TRBV6-1 to TRBJ2-7; D call uncertain. The receptor's source is a woman aged 18-35 years in good health and CMV-seronegative. The specimen was PBMCs. The CDR3 protein is CASSGQATSFNYEQYF. The DNA of the CDR3 is TGTGCCAGCAGTGGTCAGGCCACCTCCTTTAACTACGAGCAGTACTTC.